The clone carrying this TCR beta chain was detected many times. Its antigen is as yet unknown. The record originates from a study of shared clonotypes between healthy human individuals. The donors, healthy adults who were HIV-negative, had experienced no recent acute infections or vaccinations. TCRdb keeps only in-frame clones here, not all; method: immunoSEQ multiplex PCR. The table shows around 1.1 million clones, with 60% to 80% occurring only once. The CDR3 consists of 15 residues. The V end lost 4 bases, the J end lost 4 bases, and 14 bases lay between the germline ends. Per the germline V gene, CDR1 is SGDLS and CDR2 is YYNGEE. General study findings and limits: Naive subsets, compared against memory subsets, generally had larger estimated richness values. Even with large depth, rarefaction showed that sorted-subset sequencing was incomplete. The naive CD4 repertoires of several donors were compared, and approximately 4.7% of clonotypes were shared.

The TCR sequence derives from a man between 18 and 35 years old in good health. Some clones in this sample may be carry-over from other donors' samples. The chain has TRBV9 and TRBJ1-4; no clear D. Material for sequencing was memory CD4+ T cells from PBMCs. Regarding subset: CD45RA-negative fraction. CDR3 loop: CASSPEASYNEKLFF. Here the CDR3 DNA reads TGTGCCAGCAGCCCCGAGGCCAGCTATAATGAAAAACTGTTTTTT. Full variable domain (outside the CDR3, taken from reference TRBV9 and TRBJ1-4): DSGVTQTPKHLITATGQRVTLRCSPRSGDLSVYWYQQSLDQGLQFLIQYYNGEERAKGNILERFSAQQFPDLHSELNLSSLELGDSALYFCASSPEASYNEKLFFGSGTQLSVL.